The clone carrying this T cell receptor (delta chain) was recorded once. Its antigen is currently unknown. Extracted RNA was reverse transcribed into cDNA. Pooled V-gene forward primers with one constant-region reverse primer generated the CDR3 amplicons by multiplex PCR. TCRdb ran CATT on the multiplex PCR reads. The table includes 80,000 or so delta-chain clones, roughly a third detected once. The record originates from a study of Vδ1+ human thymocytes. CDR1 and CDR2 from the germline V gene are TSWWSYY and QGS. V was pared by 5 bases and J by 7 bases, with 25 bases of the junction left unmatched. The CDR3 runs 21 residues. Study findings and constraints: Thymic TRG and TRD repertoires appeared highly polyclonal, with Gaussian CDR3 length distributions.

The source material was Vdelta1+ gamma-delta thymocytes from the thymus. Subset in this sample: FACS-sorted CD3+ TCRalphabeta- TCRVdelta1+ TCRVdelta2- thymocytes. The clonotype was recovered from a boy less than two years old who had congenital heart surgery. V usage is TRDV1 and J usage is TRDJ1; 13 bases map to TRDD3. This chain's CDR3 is CALGRLNFFPCLTGGYGKLIF. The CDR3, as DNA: TGTGCTCTTGGGAGGCTGAATTTCTTCCCATGCCTAACTGGGGGATACGGTAAACTCATCTTT.